One sample yielded the 9 T cell receptor beta chains listed below, sequenced in a study of control samples from healthy donors and cancer patients. The method was immunoSEQ multiplex PCR; TCRdb's version includes in-frame clones alone and lacks a portion of them. Counted here are around 190,000 clones, approximately 94% occurring once; the ten biggest clones make up about 1.4%. Sequenced: blood. The receptors shown here come from a man younger than 45 in good health.

This chain joins TRBV4-3 and TRBJ2-7; D ambiguous. CDR3 length: 15 residues. The V end lost 2 bases, the J end lost 2 bases, and 13 bases lay between the germline ends. Germline CDR1 is LGHNA and CDR2 is YSLEER. This CDR3 is CASSQSLDGPYEQYF. CDR3 in DNA: TGCGCCAGCAGCCAAAGCCTGGACGGCCCCTACGAGCAGTACTTC.

The table lists this clone with a few counts. The chain employs TRBV5-1 and TRBJ1-6; D may be TRBD1 (6 bases). The CDR3 length is 14 residues. Germline CDR1 SGHRS, CDR2 YFSETQ. V was trimmed by 4 bases and J by 9 bases, leaving 14 bases between them. The CDR3 sequence: CASSPGHHGSPLHF. Written as DNA, the CDR3 is TGCGCCAGCAGCCCGGGACATCACGGTTCACCCCTCCACTTT.

J is TRBJ1-1 and V is TRBV6-5; 8 positions agree with TRBD1. Germline assignment: CDR1 MNHEY and CDR2 SVGAGI. The CDR3 covers 13 residues. Trimming at V came to 7 bases and at J to 5 bases, leaving 6 bases not matched to a gene. The CDR3 loop is CASTRQGRTEAFF. The CDR3, as DNA: TGTGCCAGCACTCGACAGGGGAGGACTGAAGCTTTCTTT.

V gene TRBV28 combines with J gene TRBJ1-5; D gene uncertain. Germline CDR1 is MDHEN and CDR2 is SYDVKM. The CDR3 loop spans 17 amino acids. Between the trimmed V and J ends, which lost 6 bases and 0 bases, there was a span of 18 bases. The CDR3 here is CASSFIYTGYSNQPQHF. CDR3 coding DNA: TGTGCCAGCAGCTTTATTTATACCGGATATAGCAATCAGCCCCAGCATTTT.

Here the CDR3 DNA reads TGCGCCAGCAGCTTAGGCCCCCAAGGAGGCAATCAGCCCCAGCATTTT. Translated, it gives CASSLGPQGGNQPQHF. This rearrangement joins TRBV5-1 to TRBJ1-5; D unresolved. Germline assignment: CDR1 SGHRS and CDR2 YFSETQ. The CDR3 loop spans 16 amino acids. The V end was cut by 2 bases, the J end by 2 bases, with 14 bases between.

The gene calls are TRBV7-2 and TRBJ1-5; the match to TRBD1 covers 8 bases. CDR1 SGHTA and CDR2 FQGNSA come from the germline V gene. This CDR3 has 14 amino acids. V lost 5 bases, J lost 6 bases, and 6 bases stayed unmatched. The DNA for the CDR3 is TGTGCCAGCAGCCGGACAGGGAATGGTCAGCCCCAGCATTTT. As protein: CASSRTGNGQPQHF. Supplemented by reference TRBV7-2 and TRBJ1-5, the full variable domain reads GAGVSQSPSNKVTEKGKDVELRCDPISGHTALYWYRQSLGQGLEFLIYFQGNSAPDKSGLPSDRFSAERTGGSVSTLTIQRTQQEDSAVYLCASSRTGNGQPQHFGDGTRLSIL.

V and J are TRBV24-1 and TRBJ2-5; 7 bases match TRBD2. Unmatched junction bases numbered 12, after V lost 4 bases and J lost 5 bases. Germline CDR1 is KGHDR and CDR2 is SFDVKD. There are 16 residues in the CDR3. The CDR3 region is CATSDPGGLRGETQYF. CDR3 sequence (DNA): TGTGCCACCAGTGACCCGGGGGGACTCCGGGGGGAGACCCAGTACTTC.

This clone appeared once. The CDR3 region is CASSQVGTVDHEQYF. For the CDR3, the DNA is TGCGCCAGCAGCCAAGTGGGGACAGTCGACCACGAGCAGTACTTC. This chain links TRBV4-1 with TRBJ2-7; 7 nucleotides line up with TRBD1. The CDR3 has 15 residues. J lost 5 bases, V lost 1 base, and 8 bases had no gene match. The V gene's germline CDR1 is MGHRA and CDR2 YSYEKL.

The chain has TRBV10-3 and TRBJ2-2, with 14 bases that match TRBD2. Per the germline V gene, CDR1 is ENHRY and CDR2 is SYGVKD. V lost 9 bases and J lost 1; bases outside the gene matches: 4. The CDR3 runs 16 residues. The CDR3 here is CAIGTSGGRNTGELFF. CDR3 DNA: TGTGCCATAGGGACTAGCGGGGGCAGGAACACCGGGGAGCTGTTTTTT.